These 26 T cell receptor beta chains were all obtained from the same sample, sequenced in a study of blood T cell repertoires in COVID-19. Sequenced by immunoSEQ multiplex PCR; TCRdb stores in-frame clones only, minus some. The data show more than 250,000 clones, approximately 88% seen once. The specimen was peripheral blood. The receptors were gathered from a human donor in a cohort sampled during active COVID-19.

The rearrangement joins TRBV12-3 or TRBV12-4 to TRBJ1-3; no definite D call. CDR3 length: 12 residues. V was shortened by 4 bases and J by 3 bases, with 4 bases between the two germline ends. CDR3 sequence: CASSYIGNTIYF. The CDR3 region has the DNA TGTGCCAGCAGTTACATTGGAAACACCATATATTTT.

The genes are TRBV5-4 and TRBJ1-1; no reliable D call. Per germline, CDR1 SGHNT and CDR2 YYREEE (reference sequence). The CDR3 is 14 residues long. V lost 4 bases to trimming and J lost 1 base, with 11 bases between them. CDR3 loop: CASSPWRENTEAFF. DNA for the CDR3: TGTGCCAGCAGCCCCTGGCGGGAGAACACTGAAGCTTTCTTT. The whole variable domain, filled in from reference TRBV5-4 and TRBJ1-1, reads ETGVTQSPTHLIKTRGQQVTLRCSSQSGHNTVSWYQQALGQGPQFIFQYYREEENGRGNFPPRFSGLQFPNYSSELNVNALELDDSALYLCASSPWRENTEAFFGQGTRLTVV.

V usage is TRBV27 and J usage is TRBJ1-4; perhaps TRBD1 as D (6 bases). Trimming left V 0 bases short and J 12 bases short, with 11 bases between. The CDR3 sequence is 13 residues long. Germline CDR1 and CDR2: MNHEY and SMNVEV (reference sequence). The CDR3 coding sequence is TGTGCCAGCAGTTTATCTGGGGGGGGCCAACTGTTTTTT. Its protein is CASSLSGGGQLFF.

The chain couples TRBV6-2 or TRBV6-3 to TRBJ1-1; the match to TRBD1 covers 10 bases. With V trimmed by 2 bases and J by 4 bases, 19 bases remained unmatched. The CDR3 is made up of 20 amino acids. CDR1 is MNHEY and CDR2 is SVGEGT in the germline V gene. The CDR3 bases are TGTGCCAGCAGTTACCCGCCCGTCCGGGACAGGGGAATAGGACGCACTGAAGCTTTCTTT. It specifies CASSYPPVRDRGIGRTEAFF.

The chain employs TRBV5-1 and TRBJ2-7; 7 nucleotides align to TRBD1. CDR1 and CDR2 from the germline V gene are SGHRS and YFSETQ. CDR3 length equals 12 residues. With V trimmed by 4 bases and J by 8 bases, 6 bases remained unmatched. CDR3 bases: TGCGCCAGCAGCAGCGACAGGGTGAAGCAGTACTTC. It encodes CASSSDRVKQYF.

This clone is a singleton in its sample. For the CDR3, the DNA is TGTGCCACCAGCAGCCAGAAGAGGGGAGCGGGTCAGCCCCAGCATTTT. Translating it yields CATSSQKRGAGQPQHF. The chain joins TRBV15 to TRBJ1-5; TRBD1 might be the D (5 bases). CDR1 and CDR2 from the germline V gene are LNHNV and YYDKDF (reference sequence). The germline V and J ends were trimmed by 3 bases and 6 bases, with 18 bases remaining between them. The CDR3 has 16 amino acids.

The V call is TRBV11-1, the J call TRBJ1-4; possible D gene TRBD1, 5 bases. The CDR3 is 14 residues long. V lost 5 bases to trimming and J lost 4 bases, with 11 bases between them. CDR1 SGHAT and CDR2 FQDESV come from the germline V gene (reference sequence). As DNA, the CDR3 is TGTGCCAGCAGCGGGGCAGATCTTAATGAAAAACTGTTTTTT. Its protein product is CASSGADLNEKLFF.

This rearrangement joins TRBV10-3 to TRBJ1-1; D gene ambiguous. Germline lookup yields CDR1 ENHRY and CDR2 SYGVKD. Trimming pared 9 bases from V and 4 bases from J, leaving 24 bases between. CDR3 size: 16 residues. For the CDR3, the DNA is TGTGCCATTGCACCCACAGTTACCCGTTCCCCCACTGAAGCTTTCTTT. Translating gives CAIAPTVTRSPTEAFF.

The CDR3 DNA follows: TGTGCCAGCAGTTTTGGGGAGACCACTGAAGCTTTCTTT. It yields the protein CASSFGETTEAFF. V usage is TRBV12-3 or TRBV12-4 and J usage is TRBJ1-1; D ambiguous. The CDR3 loop spans 13 amino acids. V lost 3 bases, J lost 4 bases, and 9 bases lay in between.

This clone was detected only once. V gene TRBV27 combines with J gene TRBJ2-7; 9 bases line up with TRBD1. The junction had 12 bases not matched to a gene; V was cut back by 6 bases and J by 3 bases. Germline CDR1 is MNHEY and CDR2 is SMNVEV (reference sequence). This CDR3 spans 16 amino acids. The CDR3 sequence: CASSPLGTGLFYEQYF. In DNA, the CDR3 is TGTGCCAGCAGCCCTCTGGGGACAGGGTTGTTCTACGAGCAGTACTTC.

This chain uses TRBV28 with TRBJ2-5; a weak D match, TRBD1 (5 bases). The CDR3 is 15 residues long. Germline V gene lookup returns CDR1 MDHEN and CDR2 SYDVKM. V gave up 2 bases and J gave up 4 bases, with 14 bases separating them. The DNA of the CDR3 is TGTGCCAGCAGTTTACCCCCTCAGGGTCGAGAGACCCAGTACTTC. The encoded protein is CASSLPPQGRETQYF. The full variable domain, completed using reference TRBV28 and TRBJ2-5, is DVKVTQSSRYLVKRTGEKVFLECVQDMDHENMFWYRQDPGLGLRLIYFSYDVKMKEKGDIPEGYSVSREKKERFSLILESASTNQTSMYLCASSLPPQGRETQYFGPGTRLLVL.

The rearrangement uses TRBV6-4 and TRBJ2-6; maybe TRBD1 (6 bases). The CDR3 totals 16 residues. V was cut by 5 bases and J by 1 base, with 12 bases left in between. Germline values: CDR1 MRHNA, CDR2 SNTAGT. The CDR3 protein is CASSTGQTSGANVLTF. In DNA form, the CDR3 reads TGTGCCAGCAGTACAGGACAGACTTCTGGGGCCAACGTCCTGACTTTC.

V gene TRBV6-6 combines with J gene TRBJ2-7; the D is unclear. This CDR3 has 13 amino acids. In germline, CDR1 is MNHNY, CDR2 SVGAGI (reference sequence). V was clipped by 2 bases and J by 2 bases, with 7 bases between them. CDR3 loop: CASSYAAAYEQYF. CDR3 bases: TGTGCCAGCAGTTACGCGGCTGCCTACGAGCAGTACTTC.

This chain uses TRBV6-5 with TRBJ1-4; 7 bases are a match to TRBD1. The CDR3 totals 15 residues. Per germline, CDR1 MNHEY and CDR2 SVGAGI. V shed 2 bases, J shed 0 bases, and the junction held 0 bases outside the gene matches. The CDR3 nucleotides are TGTGCCAGCAGTTACGGGACAGCAACTAATGAAAAACTGTTTTTT. It specifies CASSYGTATNEKLFF.

The rearrangement uses TRBV6-4 and TRBJ1-2; the match to TRBD1 covers 7 bases. Germline trimming cut 6 bases from V and 2 bases from J; bases unmatched to any gene: 3. CDR1 and CDR2 from the germline V gene are MRHNA and SNTAGT. The CDR3 sequence is 13 residues long. In nucleotides, the CDR3 is TGTGCCAGCAGCCTGGGACAGAACTATGGCTACACCTTC. This translates into CASSLGQNYGYTF.

The chain employs TRBV6-5 and TRBJ1-5; a possible D gene is TRBD1 (6 bases). The V and J ends lost 6 bases and 3 bases respectively, with 15 bases between them. The CDR3 spans 15 residues. Germline assignment: CDR1 MNHEY and CDR2 SVGAGI. CDR3 nucleotide sequence: TGTGCCAGCAGGAAGGACAGCCTTGTCAATCAGCCCCAGCATTTT. Amino acid sequence: CASRKDSLVNQPQHF.

This clone occurred many times. The rearrangement uses TRBV2 and TRBJ1-4; possibly TRBD1 for D (5 bases). Germline V gene data show CDR1 as SNHLY and CDR2 as FYNNEI. V lost 10 bases, J lost 3 bases, and 24 bases lay in between. This CDR3 has 17 amino acids. The CDR3 DNA reads TGTGCCATCACCCTCGGAGGGGAGTGGATTGCTAATGAAAAACTGTTTTTT. This encodes CAITLGGEWIANEKLFF.

This clone was observed a few times. The rearrangement uses TRBV5-1 and TRBJ2-6; 7 positions match TRBD1. This CDR3 is built from 17 residues. The V segment lost 0 bases and the J segment 0 bases; nucleotides outside the gene matches: 3. Germline CDR1 SGHRS, CDR2 YFSETQ. The CDR3, as DNA: TGCGCCAGCAGCTTGGTGGGACAGAACTCTGGGGCCAACGTCCTGACTTTC. It encodes CASSLVGQNSGANVLTF.

The chain employs TRBV7-2 and TRBJ2-7, with 7 bases lining up with TRBD1. CDR1 SGHTA and CDR2 FQGNSA come from the germline V gene. The CDR3 extends over 15 amino acids. Trimming cost V 3 bases and J 3 bases; bases outside gene matches: 8. The CDR3 is CASSLAGTEDYEQYF. In DNA form, the CDR3 reads TGTGCCAGCAGCTTGGCCGGGACAGAGGACTACGAGCAGTACTTC.

This clone has only one observation. This chain links TRBV6-4 with TRBJ2-5, with D tentatively TRBD2 (5 bases). There are 15 residues in the CDR3. Trimming pared 4 bases from V and 2 bases from J, leaving 14 bases between. Germline CDR1 reads MRHNA; CDR2 reads SNTAGT. For the CDR3, the DNA is TGTGCCAGCAGTGTTGAGTGGTCGGGGCAAGAGACCCAGTACTTC. It encodes CASSVEWSGQETQYF.

The chain carries TRBV5-1 and TRBJ2-5, with a possible D match to TRBD2 (5 bases). The V gene lost 0 bases and the J gene lost 3 bases, with 15 bases spanning the gap. CDR1 and CDR2 (germline): SGHRS, YFSETQ. The CDR3 extends over 16 amino acids. The DNA for the CDR3 is TGCGCCAGCAGCTTGGGGGGTAGCGTTAATAAAGAGACCCAGTACTTC. Its protein is CASSLGGSVNKETQYF.

The rearrangement joins TRBV4-3 to TRBJ2-3; D is perhaps TRBD2 (6 bases). Germline CDR1 reads LGHNA; CDR2 reads YSLEER. Trimming took 5 bases from V and 6 from J, leaving 24 bases between them. The CDR3 runs 17 residues. CDR3 coding DNA: TGCGCCAGCAGCTACTATCGAGGCGGGGCACAAGGGGATACGCAGTATTTT. It codes for CASSYYRGGAQGDTQYF.

The V gene is TRBV6-6, the J gene TRBJ2-7, with D possibly matching TRBD2 (6 bases). The germline V gene has CDR1 MNHNY and CDR2 SVGAGI (reference sequence). The CDR3 is made up of 12 amino acids. V lost 6 bases to trimming and J lost 2 bases, with 8 bases between them. The CDR3 region is CASSRTTYEQYF. CDR3 DNA: TGTGCCAGCAGCCGGACTACCTACGAGCAGTACTTC.

The chain couples TRBV20-1 to TRBJ1-1; TRBD1 aligns across 7 bases. V gave up 3 bases and J gave up 5 bases; unmatched junction bases: 9. Germline-derived CDR1 and CDR2 are DFQATT and SNEGSKA (reference sequence). This CDR3 contains 14 residues. The DNA of the CDR3 is TGCAGTGCTAGTCAACCGGCAGGGGGGACTGAAGCTTTCTTT. Translated: CSASQPAGGTEAFF.

This clone was counted once. The V and J genes are TRBV27 and TRBJ1-5, with a weak D call TRBD1 (6 bases). Trimming removed 8 bases from V and 9 bases from J, with 11 bases in between. The CDR3 loop spans 11 amino acids. Germline-derived CDR1 and CDR2 are MNHEY and SMNVEV (reference sequence). CDR3 sequence (DNA): TGTGCCAGCGGACCACAGGGGCCCCAGCATTTT. Translation gives CASGPQGPQHF.

V and J are TRBV12-3 or TRBV12-4 and TRBJ2-3; a possible D gene is TRBD2 (6 bases). Trimming shortened V by 6 bases and J by 11 bases, and 18 bases separated the two germline ends. The CDR3 consists of 13 residues. The CDR3 DNA reads TGTGCCAGCAGGCCGGGACTCCAACGAGGGCAGTATTTT. This sequence encodes CASRPGLQRGQYF.